These 32 T cell receptor beta chains share one sample of origin, sequenced in a study of glioma-infiltrating T cells after dendritic cell vaccination. Time point in this sample: after dendritic cell vaccination, including at tumor progression/relapse. TCRdb keeps only in-frame clones here, not all; method: immunoSEQ multiplex PCR. The data contain 90,000 to 110,000 clones, around 89% of them singletons. Sequenced material: blood, taken after dendritic cell vaccination. The source is a human donor with glioblastoma.

V and J are TRBV7-3 and TRBJ2-5; perhaps TRBD2 as D (5 bases). The germline V gene has CDR1 SGHTA and CDR2 FQGTGA. This CDR3 is 13 amino acids long. Trimming removed 6 bases from V and 5 bases from J, with 13 bases in between. The CDR3 DNA reads TGTGCCAGCAGTGCAAGCGGTTCGGAGACCCAGTACTTC. Protein sequence: CASSASGSETQYF.

The gene calls are TRBV5-6 and TRBJ2-1; tentatively, D is TRBD2 (6 bases). CDR1 and CDR2 (germline): SGHDT, YYEEEE. The CDR3 sequence is 13 residues long. Trimming shortened V by 5 bases and J by 7 bases, and 13 bases separated the two germline ends. CDR3 protein: CASSWDSGNEQFF. CDR3 DNA: TGTGCCAGCAGTTGGGACTCAGGGAATGAGCAGTTCTTC.

This clone was detected a few times. CDR3 sequence: CASSPTPGGAGELFF. Written as DNA, the CDR3 is TGTGCCAGCAGTCCGACCCCCGGGGGGGCCGGGGAGCTGTTTTTT. The chain joins TRBV6-5 to TRBJ2-2; 8 bases are shared with TRBD2. V dropped 5 bases and J dropped 6; count of bases not matched to a gene: 8. CDR1 and CDR2 (germline): MNHEY, SVGAGI. The CDR3 extends over 15 amino acids.

The chain recombines TRBV6-5 with TRBJ1-2; TRBD1 matches 8 bases. Germline CDR1 and CDR2: MNHEY and SVGAGI. J gave up 5 bases and V 6 bases, and 8 bases lay outside the gene matches. The CDR3 sequence is 14 residues long. The CDR3: CASSPDRAGYGYTF. The CDR3 bases are TGTGCCAGCAGCCCGGACAGGGCGGGGTATGGCTACACCTTC.

The V and J genes are TRBV6-5 and TRBJ2-2; 12 nucleotides agree with TRBD1. Trimming removed 6 bases from V and 7 bases from J; junction bases left unmatched: 6. The germline CDR1 and CDR2 sequences are MNHEY and SVGAGI. There are 15 residues in the CDR3. The CDR3 here is CASSTGTGGLGELFF. In DNA form, the CDR3 reads TGTGCCAGCAGCACCGGGACAGGGGGCCTCGGGGAGCTGTTTTTT.

The rearrangement joins TRBV19 to TRBJ2-1; the match to TRBD2 covers 9 bases. CDR1 is LNHDA, CDR2 SQIVND, per germline (reference sequence). The length of the CDR3 is 15 residues. J lost 7 bases, V lost 9 bases, and 13 bases had no gene match. The CDR3 DNA is TGTGCCAGCTCAACCCGCGGGGGGGCGCGGAATGAGCAGTTCTTC. Translation gives CASSTRGGARNEQFF.

The rearrangement links TRBV9 to TRBJ1-6; no clear D gene. The V gene lost 0 bases and the J gene lost 7 bases, with 11 bases spanning the gap. This CDR3 region has 15 residues. Per the germline V gene, CDR1 is SGDLS and CDR2 is YYNGEE. The CDR3 sequence: CASSVDARPNSPLHF. CDR3 nucleotide sequence: TGTGCCAGCAGCGTAGATGCCAGGCCAAATTCACCCCTCCACTTT.

CDR3 nucleotides: TGTGCCAGCAGCGTAGGTCTAGCGAGCACCGGGGAGCTGTTTTTT. As protein: CASSVGLASTGELFF. The V gene is TRBV9, the J gene TRBJ2-2; the D gene is possibly TRBD2 (6 bases). CDR1 SGDLS and CDR2 YYNGEE come from the germline V gene. The CDR3 has 15 residues. The ends were cut back, 0 bases at V and 4 bases at J, with 10 bases in the middle.

The chain employs TRBV5-1 and TRBJ2-7; TRBD2 agrees at 9 bases. This CDR3 comprises 15 residues. Germline V gene data show CDR1 as SGHRS and CDR2 as YFSETQ. With V trimmed by 0 bases and J by 4 bases, 5 bases remained unmatched. The CDR3 reads CASSLVVSGRYEQYF. CDR3 bases: TGCGCCAGCAGCTTGGTAGTTAGCGGGAGATACGAGCAGTACTTC. The complete variable domain, with remaining parts taken from reference TRBV5-1 and TRBJ2-7, reads KAGVTQTPRYLIKTRGQQVTLSCSPISGHRSVSWYQQTPGQGLQFLFEYFSETQRNKGNFPGRFSGRQFSNSRSEMNVSTLELGDSALYLCASSLVVSGRYEQYFGPGTRLTVT.

This clone occurred a few times. The V gene is TRBV5-6, the J gene TRBJ2-7, with 7 bases that match TRBD2. V lost 4 bases to trimming and J lost 6 bases; unmatched junction nucleotides: 16. The CDR3 is made up of 16 amino acids. CDR1 and CDR2 (germline): SGHDT, YYEEEE. CDR3 in DNA: TGTGCCAGCAGCCCGATTGGTTCGGGGAGGGCCGCCGAGCAGTACTTC. This sequence encodes CASSPIGSGRAAEQYF.

The chain combines TRBV28 with TRBJ1-1; D is unresolved. The length of the CDR3 is 13 residues. V was pared by 3 bases and J by 1 base, with 6 bases between. Germline CDR1 MDHEN, CDR2 SYDVKM. CDR3 region: CASSLPRNTEAFF. CDR3 nucleotide sequence: TGTGCCAGCAGTTTGCCGCGGAACACTGAAGCTTTCTTT. Using reference TRBV28 and TRBJ1-1 for the parts outside the CDR3, the full variable domain is DVKVTQSSRYLVKRTGEKVFLECVQDMDHENMFWYRQDPGLGLRLIYFSYDVKMKEKGDIPEGYSVSREKKERFSLILESASTNQTSMYLCASSLPRNTEAFFGQGTRLTVV.

The table lists this clone with a count of one. V usage is TRBV14 and J usage is TRBJ2-7; maybe TRBD1 (5 bases). Germline V CDR1 and CDR2: SGHDN, FVKESK. The CDR3 contains 16 residues. With 2 bases removed from V and 0 bases from J, the gap between germline ends came to 14 bases. CDR3 loop: CASSQNGTGNSYEQYF. Written as DNA, the CDR3 is TGTGCCAGCAGCCAAAATGGAACAGGAAACTCCTACGAGCAGTACTTC.

The rearrangement joins TRBV5-1 to TRBJ2-7; TRBD1 is a possible D gene (7 bases). Germline CDR1 reads SGHRS; CDR2 reads YFSETQ. V was trimmed by 4 bases and J by 0 bases, leaving 11 bases between them. The CDR3 runs 14 residues. The CDR3 loop is CASSGQGGSYEQYF. The CDR3 DNA sequence: TGCGCCAGCAGCGGGCAGGGGGGCTCCTACGAGCAGTACTTC.

The V gene is TRBV7-6, the J gene TRBJ2-5, with a tentative D call TRBD2 (6 bases). The ends were cut back, 0 bases at V and 4 bases at J, with 18 bases in the middle. The CDR3 runs 17 residues. Looked up from germline, CDR1 is SGHVS and CDR2 is FNYEAQ. The CDR3, as DNA: TGTGCCAGCAGCTTAGCTGGGGGACTCCCAGGCACAGAGACCCAGTACTTC. Protein sequence: CASSLAGGLPGTETQYF.

This clone appeared once. The chain joins TRBV5-4 to TRBJ1-6, with TRBD1 identical over 7 bases. This CDR3 has 16 amino acids. CDR1 and CDR2 from the germline V gene are SGHNT and YYREEE (reference sequence). J gave up 7 bases and V 5 bases, and 12 bases lay outside the gene matches. CDR3 bases: TGTGCCAGCAGTTCCGATTTTGGACAGGTGAATTCACCCCTCCACTTT. It codes for CASSSDFGQVNSPLHF.

The V and J genes are TRBV7-9 and TRBJ2-1; 10 bases align to TRBD2. This CDR3 region has 15 residues. Germline CDR1 and CDR2: SEHNR and FQNEAQ (reference sequence). V trimming: 1 base; J trimming: 9 bases; junction bases outside the gene matches: 6. Written as DNA, the CDR3 is TGTGCCAGCAGCTTAGTTCTAGCGGGAGCTCGTGAGCAGTTCTTC. This gives the protein CASSLVLAGAREQFF.

The rearrangement uses TRBV19 and TRBJ1-2; D is ambiguous. The length of the CDR3 is 13 residues. Trimming removed 4 bases from V and 3 bases from J, with 9 bases in between. Germline V CDR1 and CDR2: LNHDA, SQIVND (reference sequence). The chain's CDR3 is CASSRREDYGYTF. The CDR3 DNA sequence: TGTGCCAGTAGTAGGAGGGAGGACTATGGCTACACCTTC.

The rearrangement links TRBV11-3 to TRBJ1-1; no firm D call. Germline V lookup: CDR1 SGHNT, CDR2 YENEEA. The germline V and J ends were trimmed by 2 bases and 2 bases, with 6 bases remaining between them. The CDR3 is made up of 13 amino acids. The CDR3 sequence is CASSLNRNTEAFF. DNA for the CDR3: TGTGCCAGCAGCTTAAACAGAAACACTGAAGCTTTCTTT.

The rearrangement joins TRBV6-5 to TRBJ2-7; 9 bases fit TRBD1. This CDR3 is 15 amino acids long. Per the germline V gene, CDR1 is MNHEY and CDR2 is SVGAGI. Losses at the gene ends were 5 bases for V and 5 bases for J; bases not matched to a gene: 10. The CDR3 protein is CASSPLGQGSHEQYF. In DNA, the CDR3 is TGTGCCAGCAGTCCCCTGGGACAGGGAAGCCACGAGCAGTACTTC.

The sample holds one count of this clone. The chain is built from TRBV29-1 and TRBJ2-5; 8 nucleotides line up with TRBD2. The CDR3 has 16 residues. The trim removed 7 bases at V and 0 bases at J, leaving 13 bases unmatched. The germline gives CDR1 SQVTM, CDR2 ANQGSEA. Here the CDR3 DNA reads TGCAGCGGGGGAGGATTTACGGGGGGGTACCAAGAGACCCAGTACTTC. This translates into CSGGGFTGGYQETQYF. The full variable domain, its missing parts supplied by reference TRBV29-1 and TRBJ2-5, is SAVISQKPSRDICQRGTSLTIQCQVDSQVTMMFWYRQQPGQSLTLIATANQGSEATYESGFVIDKFPISRPNLTFSTLTVSNMSPEDSSIYLCSGGGFTGGYQETQYFGPGTRLLVL.

The rearrangement joins TRBV4-2 to TRBJ1-1, with D hard to call. The ends were cut back, 0 bases at V and 6 bases at J, with 5 bases in the middle. CDR3 length: 12 residues. Per the germline V gene, CDR1 is LGHNA and CDR2 is YNFKEQ. The CDR3: CASSQEYSEAFF. The CDR3 DNA reads as TGTGCCAGCAGCCAAGAGTATTCTGAAGCTTTCTTT.

The V gene is TRBV10-2, the J gene TRBJ2-7; the match to TRBD2 covers 11 bases. CDR1 is WSHSY, CDR2 SAAADI, per germline. V was pared by 6 bases and J by 2 bases, with 3 bases of the junction left unmatched. The CDR3 totals 14 residues. The CDR3 is CASSSGLAAYEQYF. The CDR3 bases are TGCGCCAGCAGCTCGGGACTAGCGGCCTACGAGCAGTACTTC.

The table lists this clone with a count of one. This chain joins TRBV1 and TRBJ1-6; the table assigns TRBD1, which was not confirmed against the DNA. TRBV1 is marked as a pseudogene. The length of the CDR3 is 17 residues. This CDR3 is CTSSQETETGDNSPLHF. CDR3 nucleotide sequence: TGCACCAGCAGCCAAGAGACCGAGACAGGGGATAATTCACCCCTCCACTTT.

The rearrangement links TRBV5-4 to TRBJ1-3; D gene ambiguous. Germline V lookup: CDR1 SGHNT, CDR2 YYREEE (reference sequence). The CDR3 spans 14 residues. The ends were cut back, 1 base at V and 4 bases at J, with 9 bases in the middle. The CDR3 sequence: CASSLYGSGNTIYF. For the CDR3, the DNA is TGTGCCAGCAGCTTGTACGGTTCGGGAAACACCATATATTTT.

The chain is built from TRBV5-1 and TRBJ1-1; D is unresolved. The V end was cut by 2 bases, the J end by 1 base, with 6 bases between. Germline CDR1 and CDR2: SGHRS and YFSETQ. The CDR3 is made up of 13 amino acids. As DNA, the CDR3 is TGCGCCAGCAGCTTAACAGAGAACACTGAAGCTTTCTTT. This sequence encodes CASSLTENTEAFF.

The chain joins TRBV6-1 to TRBJ2-3; 10 bases map to TRBD1. CDR3 length: 14 amino acids. CDR1 is MNHNS and CDR2 is SASEGT in the germline V gene. J gave up 4 bases and V 6 bases, and 4 bases lay outside the gene matches. The CDR3 spells CASSIGQGADTQYF. The CDR3 nucleotides are TGTGCCAGCAGCATCGGACAGGGGGCAGATACGCAGTATTTT.

The CDR3 here is CASSTDFSYNEQFF. CDR3 coding DNA: TGTGCCAGCAGCACGGACTTCTCCTACAATGAGCAGTTCTTC. V usage is TRBV7-2 and J usage is TRBJ2-1; tentatively, D is TRBD2 (5 bases). The V gene's germline CDR1 is SGHTA and CDR2 FQGNSA. CDR3 length equals 14 residues. Deletions cut 5 bases from V and 0 bases from J, with 8 bases between.

The chain combines TRBV19 with TRBJ1-5; TRBD1 matches 11 bases. CDR1 is LNHDA, CDR2 SQIVND, per germline (reference sequence). Trimming took 4 bases from V and 4 from J; bases not matched to a gene: 9. The CDR3 consists of 17 residues. DNA for the CDR3: TGTGCCAGTAGTACGGACAGGGGGCTAGGGGGAAATCAGCCCCAGCATTTT. Encoded protein: CASSTDRGLGGNQPQHF.

The chain is built from TRBV1 and TRBJ2-3; TRBD1, as called in the table, went unchecked against the DNA. TRBV1 is designated a pseudogene. This CDR3 is built from 18 residues. CDR3 loop: CTSRQTRTASNGIDTQYF. DNA for the CDR3: TGCACCAGCAGGCAGACTCGGACAGCGTCAAACGGGATAGATACGCAGTATTTT.

This chain uses TRBV4-1 with TRBJ2-1, with 8 positions matching TRBD1. Trimming at V came to 0 bases and at J to 15 bases, leaving 7 bases not matched to a gene. This CDR3 contains 13 residues. Germline V gene sequence: CDR1 MGHRA, CDR2 YSYEKL. CDR3: CASSQDGLGQGFF. Here the CDR3 DNA reads TGCGCCAGCAGCCAAGACGGACTTGGACAGGGGTTCTTC.

This clone was seen a few times. The chain is built from TRBV7-9 and TRBJ1-2; maybe TRBD1 (5 bases). The CDR3 runs to 14 residues. Trimming took off 5 bases at V and 3 bases at J, with 13 bases between the two ends. Germline V gene sequence: CDR1 SEHNR, CDR2 FQNEAQ (reference sequence). This CDR3 reads CASSRPGGDYGYTF. The CDR3 nucleotides are TGTGCCAGCAGCCGACCCGGGGGAGACTATGGCTACACCTTC.

The chain has TRBV19 and TRBJ1-5, with D unclear. V shed 5 bases and J shed 0 bases, with 8 bases lying between them. This CDR3 contains 14 residues. CDR1 LNHDA and CDR2 SQIVND come from the germline V gene (reference sequence). CDR3 nucleotides: TGTGCCAGTAGTGCGACGGGTAGCAATCAGCCCCAGCATTTT. Translating gives CASSATGSNQPQHF. Complete variable domain (other parts from reference TRBV19 and TRBJ1-5): DGGITQSPKYLFRKEGQNVTLSCEQNLNHDAMYWYRQDPGQGLRLIYYSQIVNDFQKGDIAEGYSVSREKKESFPLTVTSAQKNPTAFYLCASSATGSNQPQHFGDGTRLSIL.